The sequence of this T cell receptor beta chain was determined in a study of blood T cell repertoires in COVID-19. About the study: Some COVID-19 samples were acute and others convalescent; all came from the United States, Italy and Spain. The analysed material was cDNA or gDNA that came from T cells, B-cell-depleted T cells, or PBMCs.

Original methodology: Counts of nucleated cells, estimated from reference gene primer amplification, were obtained. Here immunoSEQ multiplex PCR was the method, and the copy in TCRdb shows in-frame clones only, minus some. The DNA was the basis for D and trimming; V, J and clone size are from that table. The sample holds around 140,000 clones; more than 80% are singletons and the top ten take approximately 4.6%. The CDR3 is made up of 16 amino acids. Trimming stripped 7 bases from V and 2 bases from J, with 20 bases between. CDR1 and CDR2 (germline): SEHNR, FQNEAQ (reference sequence). The chain couples TRBV7-9 to TRBJ1-2, with D maybe TRBD1 (6 bases). The sequence derives from a human donor in a cohort sampled during active COVID-19. Sequenced sample: peripheral blood. The CDR3 is CASTSNSGRGNYGYTF. CDR3 bases: TGTGCCAGCACCAGCAACTCGGGTAGGGGGAACTATGGCTACACCTTC.